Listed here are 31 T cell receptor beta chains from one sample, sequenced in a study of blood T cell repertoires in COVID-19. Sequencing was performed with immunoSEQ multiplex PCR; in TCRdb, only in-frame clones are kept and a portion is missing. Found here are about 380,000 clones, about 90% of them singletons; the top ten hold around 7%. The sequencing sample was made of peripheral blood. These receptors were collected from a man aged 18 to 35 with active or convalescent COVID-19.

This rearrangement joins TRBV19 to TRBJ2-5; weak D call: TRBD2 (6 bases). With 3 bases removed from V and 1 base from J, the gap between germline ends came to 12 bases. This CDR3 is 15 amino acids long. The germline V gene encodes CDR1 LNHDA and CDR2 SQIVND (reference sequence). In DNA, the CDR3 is TGTGCCAGTAGTATTATGGGGGGAGGCCAAGAGACCCAGTACTTC. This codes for CASSIMGGGQETQYF.

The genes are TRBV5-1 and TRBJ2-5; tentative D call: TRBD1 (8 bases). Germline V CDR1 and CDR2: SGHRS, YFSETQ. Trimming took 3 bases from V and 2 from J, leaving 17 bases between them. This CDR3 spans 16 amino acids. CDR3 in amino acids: CASSWGGQASQETQYF. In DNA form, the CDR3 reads TGCGCCAGCAGCTGGGGGGGACAGGCGTCACAAGAGACCCAGTACTTC.

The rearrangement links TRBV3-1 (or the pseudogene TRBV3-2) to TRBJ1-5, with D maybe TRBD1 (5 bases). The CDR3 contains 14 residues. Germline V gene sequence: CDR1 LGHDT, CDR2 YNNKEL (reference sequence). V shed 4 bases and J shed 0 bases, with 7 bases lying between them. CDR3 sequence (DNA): TGTGCCAGCAGCCCGGGGGTTAGCAATCAGCCCCAGCATTTT. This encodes CASSPGVSNQPQHF.

CDR3 nucleotides: TGTGCCAGCAGCTTACACAGAGAAAAGATGAACACTGAAGCTTTCTTT. The encoded protein is CASSLHREKMNTEAFF. J is TRBJ1-1 and V is TRBV7-9, with D hard to call. V was shortened by 2 bases and J by 0 bases, with 13 bases between the two germline ends. The germline V gene has CDR1 SEHNR and CDR2 FQNEAQ (reference sequence). The CDR3 loop spans 16 amino acids.

CDR3 DNA: TGTGCCAGCAGCTCGGTAACGGTAAAGGGGATGAACACTGAAGCTTTCTTT. It specifies CASSSVTVKGMNTEAFF. The chain combines TRBV5-6 with TRBJ1-1, with D possibly being TRBD1 (5 bases). Germline V gene lookup returns CDR1 SGHDT and CDR2 YYEEEE. The CDR3 runs 17 residues. Trimming cost V 3 bases and J 0 bases, with 18 bases left between them.

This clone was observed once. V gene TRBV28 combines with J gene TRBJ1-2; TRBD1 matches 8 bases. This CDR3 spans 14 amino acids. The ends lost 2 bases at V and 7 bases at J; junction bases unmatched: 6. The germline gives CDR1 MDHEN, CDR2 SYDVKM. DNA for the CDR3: TGTGCCAGCAGTTTAAAGGCCACAGGGGGTGGCTACACCTTC. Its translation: CASSLKATGGGYTF.

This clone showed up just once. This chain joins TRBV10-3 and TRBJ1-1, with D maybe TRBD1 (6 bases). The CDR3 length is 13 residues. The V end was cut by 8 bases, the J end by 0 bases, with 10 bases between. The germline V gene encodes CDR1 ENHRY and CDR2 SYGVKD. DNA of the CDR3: TGTGCCATCCAGGGACAAATGAACACTGAAGCTTTCTTT. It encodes CAIQGQMNTEAFF.

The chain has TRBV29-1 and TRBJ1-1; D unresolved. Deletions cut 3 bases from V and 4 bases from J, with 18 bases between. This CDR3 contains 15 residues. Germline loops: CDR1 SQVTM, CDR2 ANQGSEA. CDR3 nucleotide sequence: TGCAGCGTTGACGCAAATCGGAAGCGGGGCACTGAAGCTTTCTTT. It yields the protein CSVDANRKRGTEAFF.

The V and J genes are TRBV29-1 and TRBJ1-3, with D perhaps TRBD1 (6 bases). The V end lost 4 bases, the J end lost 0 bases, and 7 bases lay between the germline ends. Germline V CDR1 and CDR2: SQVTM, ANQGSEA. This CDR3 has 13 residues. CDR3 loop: CSVGDTSGNTIYF. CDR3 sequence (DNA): TGCAGCGTTGGGGACACCTCTGGAAACACCATATATTTT.

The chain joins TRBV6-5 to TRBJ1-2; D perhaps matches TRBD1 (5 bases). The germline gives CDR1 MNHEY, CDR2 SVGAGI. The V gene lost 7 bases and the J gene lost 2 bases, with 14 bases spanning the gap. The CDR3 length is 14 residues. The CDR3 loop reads CASNQAGENYGYTF. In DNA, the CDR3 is TGTGCCAGCAATCAGGCGGGGGAGAACTATGGCTACACCTTC.

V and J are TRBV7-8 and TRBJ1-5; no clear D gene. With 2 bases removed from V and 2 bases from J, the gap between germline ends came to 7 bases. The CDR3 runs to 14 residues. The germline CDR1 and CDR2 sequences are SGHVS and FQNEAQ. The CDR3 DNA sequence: TGTGCCAGCAGCTTACGCCCGGGCAATCAGCCCCAGCATTTT. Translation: CASSLRPGNQPQHF.

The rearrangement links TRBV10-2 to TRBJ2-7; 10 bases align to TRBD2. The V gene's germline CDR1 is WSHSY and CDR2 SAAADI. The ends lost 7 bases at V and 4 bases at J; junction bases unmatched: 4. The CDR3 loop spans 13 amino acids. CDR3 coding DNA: TGCGCCAGCATAGGTAGCGGGGGGTACGAGCAGTACTTC. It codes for CASIGSGGYEQYF.

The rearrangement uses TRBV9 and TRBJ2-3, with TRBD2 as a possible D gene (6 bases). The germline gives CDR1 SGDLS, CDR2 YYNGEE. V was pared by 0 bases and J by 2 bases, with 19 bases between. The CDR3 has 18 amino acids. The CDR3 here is CASSVEEGPSSLTDTQYF. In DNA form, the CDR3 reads TGTGCCAGCAGCGTAGAGGAGGGGCCCTCGTCTCTCACAGATACGCAGTATTTT.

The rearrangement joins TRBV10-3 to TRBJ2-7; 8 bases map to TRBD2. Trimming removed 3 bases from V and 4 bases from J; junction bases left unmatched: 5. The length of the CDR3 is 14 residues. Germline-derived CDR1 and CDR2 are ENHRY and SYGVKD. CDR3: CAISDGTRLYEQYF. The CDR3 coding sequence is TGTGCCATCAGTGACGGGACTAGGCTATACGAGCAGTACTTC.

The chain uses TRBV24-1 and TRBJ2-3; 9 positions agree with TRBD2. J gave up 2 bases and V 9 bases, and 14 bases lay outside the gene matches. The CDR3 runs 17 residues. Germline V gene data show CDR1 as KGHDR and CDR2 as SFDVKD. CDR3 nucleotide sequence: TGTGCCACCGGAGGTGTGGCTAGCGGGGCTTTCACAGATACGCAGTATTTT. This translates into CATGGVASGAFTDTQYF.

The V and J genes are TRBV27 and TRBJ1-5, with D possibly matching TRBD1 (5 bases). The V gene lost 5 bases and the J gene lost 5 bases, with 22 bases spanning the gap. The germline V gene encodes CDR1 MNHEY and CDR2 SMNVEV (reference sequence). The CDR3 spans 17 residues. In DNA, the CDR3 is TGTGCCAGCAGTCCACACCCGGGCCTATCGGGGGATCAGCCCCAGCATTTT. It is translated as CASSPHPGLSGDQPQHF.

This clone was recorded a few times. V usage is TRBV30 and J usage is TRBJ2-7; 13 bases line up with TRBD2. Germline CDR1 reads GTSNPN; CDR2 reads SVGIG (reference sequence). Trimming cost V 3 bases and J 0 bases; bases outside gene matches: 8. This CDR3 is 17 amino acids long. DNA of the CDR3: TGTGCCTGGAGCAAAGGGTGGACTAGCGGGAGCTCCTACGAGCAGTACTTC. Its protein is CAWSKGWTSGSSYEQYF.

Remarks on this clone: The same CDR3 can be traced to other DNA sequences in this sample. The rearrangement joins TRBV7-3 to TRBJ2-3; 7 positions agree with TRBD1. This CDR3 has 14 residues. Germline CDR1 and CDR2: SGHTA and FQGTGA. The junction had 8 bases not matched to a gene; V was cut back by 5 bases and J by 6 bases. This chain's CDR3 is CASSATGAADTQYF. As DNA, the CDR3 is TGTGCCAGCAGCGCCACAGGGGCAGCGGATACGCAGTATTTT. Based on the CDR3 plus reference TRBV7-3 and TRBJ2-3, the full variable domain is GAGVSQTPSNKVTEKGKYVELRCDPISGHTALYWYRQSLGQGPEFLIYFQGTGAADDSGLPNDRFFAVRPEGSVSTLKIQRTERGDSAVYLCASSATGAADTQYFGPGTRLTVL.

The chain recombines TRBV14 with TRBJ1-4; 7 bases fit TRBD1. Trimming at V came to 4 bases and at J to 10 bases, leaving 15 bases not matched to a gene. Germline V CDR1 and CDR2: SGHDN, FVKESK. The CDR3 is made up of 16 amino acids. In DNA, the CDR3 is TGTGCCAGCAGCCGACGAACCGGGACAGACTCCGGAAAACTGTTTTTT. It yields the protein CASSRRTGTDSGKLFF.

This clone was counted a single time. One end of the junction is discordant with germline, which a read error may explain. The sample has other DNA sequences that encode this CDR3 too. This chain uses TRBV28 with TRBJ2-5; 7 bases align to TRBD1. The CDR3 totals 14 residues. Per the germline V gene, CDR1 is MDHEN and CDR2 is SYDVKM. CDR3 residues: CASSLSGTEETQYF. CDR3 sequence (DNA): TGTGCCAGCAGCTTATCCGGGACAGAAGAGACCCAGTACTTC.

The CDR3 here is CASSSRTLTNYGYTF. The CDR3 DNA reads as TGTGCCAGCAGTTCGAGGACACTCACTAACTATGGCTACACCTTC. The chain is built from TRBV6-6 and TRBJ1-2, with a possible D match to TRBD1 (5 bases). The germline V and J ends were trimmed by 4 bases and 0 bases, with 12 bases remaining between them. Germline assignment: CDR1 MNHNY and CDR2 SVGAGI (reference sequence). The CDR3 is 15 amino acids.

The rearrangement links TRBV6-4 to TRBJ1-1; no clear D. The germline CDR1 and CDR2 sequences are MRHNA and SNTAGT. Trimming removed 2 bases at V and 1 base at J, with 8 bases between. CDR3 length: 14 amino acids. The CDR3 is CASSDIPGNTEAFF. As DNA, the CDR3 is TGTGCCAGCAGTGACATCCCCGGGAACACTGAAGCTTTCTTT.

CDR3 loop: CASSLDPANYGYTF. The CDR3 bases are TGTGCCAGCAGCTTGGACCCGGCTAACTATGGCTACACCTTC. The V and J genes are TRBV5-4 and TRBJ1-2, with D uncertain. V lost 0 bases and J 0 bases, leaving 6 bases between the germline ends. Per germline, CDR1 SGHNT and CDR2 YYREEE (reference sequence). The CDR3 is 14 amino acids.

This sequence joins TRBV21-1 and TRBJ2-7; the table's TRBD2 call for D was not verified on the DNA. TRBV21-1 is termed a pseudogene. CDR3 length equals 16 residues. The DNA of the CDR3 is TGTGCCAGCAGCTCAAAGCGGGCCGCCCGGCACTACGAGCAGTACTTC. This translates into CASSSKRAARHYEQYF.

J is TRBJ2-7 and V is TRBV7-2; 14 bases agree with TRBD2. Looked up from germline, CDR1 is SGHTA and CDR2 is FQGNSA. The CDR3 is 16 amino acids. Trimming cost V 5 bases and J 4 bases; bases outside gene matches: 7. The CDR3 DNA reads TGTGCCAGCAGCCCGGGGACTAGCGGGGGAACGTACGAGCAGTACTTC. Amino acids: CASSPGTSGGTYEQYF.

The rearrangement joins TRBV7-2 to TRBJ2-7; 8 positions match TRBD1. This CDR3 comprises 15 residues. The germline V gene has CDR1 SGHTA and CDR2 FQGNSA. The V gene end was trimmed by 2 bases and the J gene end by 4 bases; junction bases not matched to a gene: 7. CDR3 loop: CASSLMGTGPYEQYF. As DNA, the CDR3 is TGTGCCAGCAGCTTAATGGGGACAGGACCATACGAGCAGTACTTC.

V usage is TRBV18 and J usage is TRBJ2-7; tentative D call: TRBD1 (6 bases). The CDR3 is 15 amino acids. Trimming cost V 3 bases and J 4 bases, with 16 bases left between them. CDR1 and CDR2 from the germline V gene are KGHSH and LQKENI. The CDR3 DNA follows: TGTGCCAGCTCACCTGCCCGGACAGTGAATTACGAGCAGTACTTC. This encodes CASSPARTVNYEQYF.

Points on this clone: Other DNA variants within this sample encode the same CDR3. CDR3 amino acids: CASSGQGNTEAFF. The CDR3 coding sequence is TGTGCCAGCAGTGGACAGGGGAACACTGAAGCTTTCTTT. This rearrangement joins TRBV2 to TRBJ1-1; 7 bases map to TRBD1. V dropped 4 bases and J dropped 1; count of bases not matched to a gene: 0. The CDR3 runs to 13 residues. Germline CDR1 is SNHLY and CDR2 is FYNNEI.

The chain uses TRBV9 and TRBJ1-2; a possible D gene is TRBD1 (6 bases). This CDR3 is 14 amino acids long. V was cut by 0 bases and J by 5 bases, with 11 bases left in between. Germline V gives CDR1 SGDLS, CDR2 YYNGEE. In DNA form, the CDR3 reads TGTGCCAGCAGCGTAGGCAGGGGAGGGTATGGCTACACCTTC. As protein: CASSVGRGGYGYTF.

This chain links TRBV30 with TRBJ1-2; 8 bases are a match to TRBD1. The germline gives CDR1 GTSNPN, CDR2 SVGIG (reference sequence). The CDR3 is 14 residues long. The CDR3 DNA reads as TGTTCAAGTGGGGGCAGGGGGCTTGGCTATGGCTACACCTTC. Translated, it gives CSSGGRGLGYGYTF.

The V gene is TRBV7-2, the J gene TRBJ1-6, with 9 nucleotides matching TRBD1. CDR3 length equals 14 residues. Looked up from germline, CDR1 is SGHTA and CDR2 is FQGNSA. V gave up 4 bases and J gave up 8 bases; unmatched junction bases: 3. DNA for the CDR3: TGTGCCAGCAGCTCTGGGGACAGGGATTCACCCCTCCACTTT. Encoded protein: CASSSGDRDSPLHF.